Following are 2 T cell receptor beta chains from one sample sequenced in a study of human T cells and chemical hapten exposure. The time point denotes: patch test 2, 6 weeks after DPC sensitization. Treatment given: therapeutic diphenylcyclopropenone sensitization with weekly scalp DPC. MiXCR was run by TCRdb on the RACE reads, yielding one entry per CDR3 protein. The sample lists 95,000 or so distinct CDR3 sequences, more than 9.5% occurring once. Sequences were derived from whole blood, sampled in connection with sensitization to the hapten diphenylcyclopropenone (DPC). Every receptor here comes from a woman between 35 and 50 years old with alopecia areata. Some clones in this sample may be carry-over from other donors' samples.

This clonotype appeared many times. V usage is TRBV5-1 and J usage is TRBJ2-6; 7 nucleotides align to TRBD1. The germline V gene has CDR1 SGHRS and CDR2 YFSETQ. V trimming: 9 bases; J trimming: 0 bases; junction bases outside the gene matches: 9. This CDR3 has 16 residues. The CDR3 reads CATRLAGGSGANVLTF. The CDR3 region has the DNA TGCGCCACCAGGTTGGCAGGGGGCTCTGGGGCCAACGTCCTGACTTTC.

The rearrangement links TRBV29-1 to TRBJ1-1; D is ambiguous. Per germline, CDR1 SQVTM and CDR2 ANQGSEA. The length of the CDR3 is 12 residues. Trimming took off 8 bases at V and 8 bases at J, with 18 bases between the two ends. The CDR3 loop reads CSSNQNEREAFF. DNA for the CDR3: TGCAGCTCAAACCAAAACGAGAGAGAAGCTTTCTTT.